The rows below give T cell receptor beta chains drawn from one sample of a study of T cells in Graves' hyperthyroidism and ophthalmopathy. MiXCR, applied by TCRdb to the multiplex PCR reads, yields one record per CDR3 protein. The table shows about 420,000 distinct CDR3 sequences, with roughly 13% occurring only once. Sequenced sample: blood. The receptors come from a woman between 18 and 29 years old with Graves' hyperthyroidism. The CDR3 runs from the conserved cysteine through the conserved F or W. D genes are given only for firm matches. A row's size may be missing; if present it is once, few, many or a size class.

size: -; J: TRBJ1-4; V: TRBV5-1; D: -; CDR3: CASSFYICSAGDSFNEKLFF; DNA: -
size: few; J: TRBJ2-5; V: TRBV18; D: TRBD2; CDR3: CASSPQDSPGGGQETQYF; DNA: TGTGCCAGCTCACCACAAGACAGCCCGGGGGGTGGCCAAGAGACCCAGTACTTC
size: many; J: TRBJ2-3; V: TRBV6-1; D: TRBD1; CDR3: CASSRRDRGWGRDTQYF; DNA: TGTGCCAGCAGTCGTCGGGACAGGGGATGGGGAAGGGATACGCAGTATTTT
size: -; J: TRBJ1-1; V: TRBV5-1; D: TRBD1; CDR3: CASSWGDRMNTEAFF; DNA: TGCGCCAGCAGCTGGGGGGACAGGATGAACACTGAAGCTTTCTTT
size: few; J: TRBJ1-5; V: TRBV30; D: TRBD1; CDR3: CAWSPGTGYNQPQHF; DNA: TGTGCCTGGAGTCCCGGGACAGGGTACAATCAGCCCCAGCATTTT
size: many; J: TRBJ2-1; V: TRBV20-1; D: -; CDR3: CSAEAQFYNEQFF; DNA: TGCAGTGCCGAGGCCCAGTTTTACAATGAGCAGTTCTTC
size: many; J: TRBJ1-5; V: TRBV27; D: -; CDR3: CASRRALDQPQHF; DNA: TGTGCCAGCCGCCGGGCCTTGGATCAGCCCCAGCATTTT
size: -; J: TRBJ2-5; V: TRBV20-1; D: TRBD1; CDR3: CSAGTGGETQYF; DNA: TGCAGTGCCGGGACAGGGGGAGAGACCCAGTACTTC
size: many; J: TRBJ2-4; V: TRBV13; D: TRBD1; CDR3: CASSFNRGEGIQYF; DNA: TGTGCCAGCAGCTTCAACAGGGGAGAGGGCATTCAGTACTTC
size: -; J: TRBJ2-7; V: TRBV20-1; D: TRBD1; CDR3: CSGQYPGQKTYEQYF; DNA: TGCAGTGGCCAATATCCGGGACAGAAAACCTACGAGCAGTACTTC
size: -; J: TRBJ1-6; V: TRBV28; D: -; CDR3: CASSSFKLVGDSPLHF; DNA: TGTGCCAGCAGTAGTTTCAAGCTCGTTGGGGATTCACCCCTCCACTTT
size: few; J: TRBJ2-5; V: TRBV3-1; D: -; CDR3: CASSQWGDQETQYF; DNA: TGTGCCAGCAGCCAATGGGGGGACCAAGAGACCCAGTACTTC
size: many; J: TRBJ1-1; V: TRBV9; D: -; CDR3: CASSVGQRNTEAFF; DNA: TGTGCCAGCAGCGTCGGACAGAGGAACACTGAAGCTTTCTTT
size: many; J: TRBJ2-2; V: TRBV7-8; D: TRBD1; CDR3: CASSLEDRGAGELFF; DNA: TGTGCCAGCAGCTTAGAGGACAGGGGTGCCGGGGAGCTGTTTTTT
size: many; J: TRBJ2-1; V: TRBV20-1; D: TRBD2; CDR3: CSAIQREGHNEQFF; DNA: TGCAGTGCTATCCAGCGGGAGGGCCACAATGAGCAGTTCTTC
size: few; J: TRBJ2-1; V: TRBV3-1; D: -; CDR3: CASSQSQGGEQFF; DNA: TGTGCCAGCAGCCAAAGCCAGGGCGGTGAGCAGTTCTTC
size: -; J: TRBJ1-5; V: TRBV19; D: -; CDR3: CASSMDGTYQPQHF; DNA: TGTGCCAGTAGTATGGACGGAACCTATCAGCCCCAGCATTTT
size: many; J: TRBJ1-1; V: TRBV3-1; D: -; CDR3: CASSQPPLEAFF; DNA: TGTGCCAGCAGCCAACCTCCTCTTGAAGCTTTCTTT
size: many; J: TRBJ2-1; V: TRBV7-6; D: TRBD1; CDR3: CASSFTGTGENEQFF; DNA: TGTGCCAGCAGCTTCACCGGGACAGGGGAGAATGAGCAGTTCTTC
size: -; J: TRBJ2-1; V: TRBV10-2; D: -; CDR3: CASSEGLAEDNEQFF; DNA: TGCGCCAGCAGTGAAGGGTTAGCGGAAGACAATGAGCAGTTCTTC
size: many; J: TRBJ1-3; V: TRBV28; D: -; CDR3: CASSQGPNSGNTIYF; DNA: TGTGCCAGCAGTCAGGGCCCCAACTCTGGAAACACCATATATTTT
size: many; J: TRBJ2-3; V: TRBV18; D: -; CDR3: CASSPWTGTDTQYF; DNA: TGTGCCAGCTCACCTTGGACAGGCACAGATACGCAGTATTTT
size: many; J: TRBJ1-1; V: TRBV5-1; D: -; CDR3: CASSFFGHLSSTEAFF; DNA: TGCGCCAGCAGCTTTTTCGGACATCTAAGTAGCACTGAAGCTTTCTTT
size: many; J: TRBJ2-5; V: TRBV28; D: -; CDR3: CASNLLRRGETQYF; DNA: TGTGCCAGCAACCTCCTGAGGCGGGGAGAGACCCAGTACTTC
size: many; J: TRBJ2-1; V: TRBV28; D: TRBD2; CDR3: CASSSPQAGWDEQFF; DNA: TGTGCCAGCAGTTCCCCCCAAGCGGGATGGGATGAGCAGTTCTTC
size: many; J: TRBJ1-5; V: TRBV6-1; D: -; CDR3: CASSAHRRGNQPQHF; DNA: TGTGCCAGCAGTGCGCACAGGAGGGGCAATCAGCCCCAGCATTTT
size: many; J: TRBJ1-5; V: TRBV30; D: -; CDR3: CAWSWGSNQPQHF; DNA: TGTGCCTGGAGTTGGGGTAGCAATCAGCCCCAGCATTTT
size: many; J: TRBJ2-7; V: TRBV20-1; D: TRBD2; CDR3: CSAPSSGRPDYEQYF; DNA: TGCAGTGCCCCTTCTAGCGGGAGACCTGACTACGAGCAGTACTTC
size: many; J: TRBJ1-2; V: TRBV15; D: -; CDR3: CATSRDPASRDYGYTF; DNA: TGTGCCACCAGCAGAGATCCGGCATCGAGGGACTATGGCTACACCTTC
size: -; J: TRBJ2-1; V: TRBV12-3/TRBV12-4; D: TRBD2; CDR3: CASSPGLAAPSNEQFF; DNA: TGTGCCAGCAGTCCGGGACTAGCGGCCCCCAGTAATGAGCAGTTCTTC
size: few; J: TRBJ2-1; V: TRBV5-1; D: TRBD1; CDR3: CASSLGWGTGRNEQFF; DNA: TGCGCCAGCAGCTTGGGTTGGGGGACAGGGAGGAATGAGCAGTTCTTC
size: -; J: TRBJ2-7; V: TRBV5-6; D: TRBD1; CDR3: CASNRRDRGSYEQYF; DNA: TGTGCCAGTAACCGCCGGGACAGGGGCTCCTACGAGCAGTACTTC
size: few; J: TRBJ2-2; V: TRBV12-3/TRBV12-4; D: -; CDR3: CASSGGGGPNTGELFF; DNA: TGTGCCAGCAGTGGGGGGGGCGGGCCCAACACCGGGGAGCTGTTTTTT
size: -; J: TRBJ1-6; V: TRBV27; D: TRBD1; CDR3: CASSSRDRGSPLHF; DNA: TGTGCCAGCAGTTCTAGGGACAGGGGTTCACCCCTCCACTTT
size: many; J: TRBJ2-3; V: TRBV2; D: -; CDR3: CASKFGRNTDTQYF; DNA: TGTGCCAGCAAGTTTGGACGCAACACAGATACGCAGTATTTT
size: few; J: TRBJ2-5; V: TRBV11-2; D: TRBD2; CDR3: CASSFSGIQETQYF; DNA: TGTGCCAGCAGCTTTAGCGGGATTCAAGAGACCCAGTACTTC
size: many; J: TRBJ2-7; V: TRBV20-1; D: TRBD1; CDR3: CSARWTGGYEQYF; DNA: TGCAGTGCTAGATGGACAGGGGGCTACGAGCAGTACTTC
size: many; J: TRBJ2-7; V: TRBV6-5; D: -; CDR3: CASSYSWSQSHEQYF; DNA: TGTGCCAGCAGTTACTCGTGGAGTCAGTCCCACGAGCAGTACTTC
size: -; J: TRBJ1-1; V: TRBV6-5; D: -; CDR3: CASSYSNKGRNTEAFF; DNA: TGTGCCAGCAGTTACTCGAATAAGGGAAGGAACACTGAAGCTTTCTTT
size: -; J: TRBJ2-7; V: TRBV6-2/TRBV6-3; D: TRBD2; CDR3: CASSYNGRAYEQYF; DNA: TGTGCCAGCAGTTACAACGGGAGGGCCTACGAGCAGTACTTC
size: -; J: TRBJ2-7; V: TRBV24-1; D: TRBD2; CDR3: CATSDLTSGLAGAYEQYF; DNA: TGTGCCACCAGTGATTTAACCTCGGGACTAGCGGGAGCCTACGAGCAGTACTTC
size: few; J: TRBJ2-1; V: TRBV6-5; D: TRBD2; CDR3: CASSYRGAGGIRNEQFF; DNA: TGTGCCAGCAGTTACCGCGGTGCGGGAGGGATTCGGAATGAGCAGTTCTTC
size: -; J: TRBJ1-1; V: TRBV12-3/TRBV12-4; D: -; CDR3: CASGRDGLNTEAFF; DNA: TGTGCCAGCGGCCGGGATGGTTTGAACACTGAAGCTTTCTTT
size: -; J: TRBJ1-4; V: TRBV9; D: TRBD1; CDR3: CASSPRQGGEKLFF; DNA: TGTGCCAGCAGCCCCCGACAGGGGGGTGAAAAACTGTTTTTT